This T cell receptor (beta chain) was found in a study of blood T cells in healthy people across ages. With a J-beta primer mix and a sample-barcoded 5' primer, a second PCR ran about 6 to 11 cycles. With 12 random nucleotides, a template-switch adaptor tagged each individual cDNA molecule. TCRdb re-derived calls from the 5' RACE reads in MiXCR, one entry per CDR3 protein. The sample lists around 1,700,000 distinct CDR3 sequences, roughly 27% occurring once. The germline CDR1 and CDR2 sequences are SEHNR and FQNEAQ (reference sequence). Trimming took 5 bases from V and 0 from J, leaving 13 bases between them. This CDR3 comprises 15 residues. This clonotype was counted between two and nine times. Its antigen remains unknown. General study findings and limits: Unsorted PBMC input precluded a conclusive naive versus antigen-experienced comparison.

Sequencing was carried out using blood. The J gene is TRBJ2-5, the V gene TRBV7-9; maybe TRBD2 (7 bases). The clonotype comes from a woman younger than 45 in good health. CDR3 residues: CASSGRGAYQETQYF. The CDR3 nucleotides are TGTGCCAGCAGCGGTCGGGGGGCGTACCAAGAGACCCAGTACTTC.